Included here is one T cell receptor (beta chain) sequence, with context. This clone's antigen is unknown. Per-base quality was not reported, and no clone a single base away is much larger than it. This specimen comes from a study of T cell repertoires in cytomegalovirus infection (dated by TCRdb to the late 2010s). Regarding the research as a whole: Peptide stimulations targeted recently identified HLA-C-restricted CMV epitopes, whose presentation resists viral immunomodulation, together with well-studied HLA-B-restricted epitopes. Donor HLA type was relevant to the analysis, because carriage of CMV infection together with the matching HLA type was indicated by public TCR beta signatures. Broad study findings and their caveats: In the ex vivo response, HLA-C-restricted CMV-specific TCR beta clonotypes were dominant, and in two of eight donors the single most frequent clonotype came from this HLA-C-restricted group. Carriers of CMV infection plus the relevant HLA type were discriminated by the cumulative frequency of public TCR beta family members in the study cohort and in an independent roughly 340-donor cohort.

What the treatment or condition label conveys for this sample: in vitro stimulation with specific CMV peptide epitopes to enrich CMV-specific T cells. V gives up 2 bases and J gives up 5 bases, and the segment between their germline ends measures 8 bases. The CDR1 and CDR2 encoded by the germline V gene (reference sequence) are SGHNT and YYREEE. The CDR3 runs 13 amino acids, cysteine and phenylalanine included. Only CDR3 DNA is held: 39 bases, read in frame from base 1. For sequencing, an Illumina HiSeq 1500 was employed. TCRdb reprocessed the public reads (quality trimming at Q25 with fastp, clone calling with MiXCR) and kept in-frame beta chains. CDR3 protein sequences are deduplicated, and each keeps its most common genes and DNA. This sample has about 920,000 distinct CDR3 sequences in its table, and about 33% of those were observed once. Around an eighth of the sample is taken by the ten largest.

The chain uses TRBV5-4 and TRBJ1-5; the D segment could be TRBD1, given 5 matching bases. This material consisted of cultured CD8+ T cells from PBMCs, taken from culture after CMV antigen stimulation. This sequence was found in a human donor in good health (CMV status not recorded). Some clones in this sample may be carry-over from other donors' samples. The CDR3 here reads CASSFLGDQPQHF. The sequenced DNA: TGTGCCAGCAGCTTTCTAGGGGATCAGCCCCAGCATTTT.